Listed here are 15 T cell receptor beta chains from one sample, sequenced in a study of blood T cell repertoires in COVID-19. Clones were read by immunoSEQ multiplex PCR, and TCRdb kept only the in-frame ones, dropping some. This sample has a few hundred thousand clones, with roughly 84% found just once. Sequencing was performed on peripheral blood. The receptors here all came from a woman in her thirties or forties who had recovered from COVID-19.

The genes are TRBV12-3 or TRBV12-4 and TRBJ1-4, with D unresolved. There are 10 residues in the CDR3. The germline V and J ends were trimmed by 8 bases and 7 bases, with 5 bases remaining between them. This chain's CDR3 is CASGGEKLFF. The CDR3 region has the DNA TGTGCCAGCGGCGGTGAAAAACTGTTTTTT.

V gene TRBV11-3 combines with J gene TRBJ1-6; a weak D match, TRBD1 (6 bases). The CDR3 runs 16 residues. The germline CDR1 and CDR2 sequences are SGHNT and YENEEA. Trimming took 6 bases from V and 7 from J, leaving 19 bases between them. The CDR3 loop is CASSSASGQINSPLHF. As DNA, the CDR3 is TGTGCCAGCAGTTCTGCCTCGGGACAAATCAATTCACCCCTCCACTTT.

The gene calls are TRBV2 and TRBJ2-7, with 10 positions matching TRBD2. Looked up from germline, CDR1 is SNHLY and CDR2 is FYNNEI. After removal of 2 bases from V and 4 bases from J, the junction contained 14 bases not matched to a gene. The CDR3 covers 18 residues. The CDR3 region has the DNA TGTGCCAGCAGTGAAATCCGCTTAATACTAGCGGGAATATACGAGCAGTACTTC. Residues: CASSEIRLILAGIYEQYF.

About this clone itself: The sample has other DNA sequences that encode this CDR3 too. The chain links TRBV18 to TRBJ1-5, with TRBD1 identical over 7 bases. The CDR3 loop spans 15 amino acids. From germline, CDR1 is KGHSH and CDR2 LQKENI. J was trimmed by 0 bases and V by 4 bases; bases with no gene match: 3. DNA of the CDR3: TGTGCCAGCTCACTAGACAGGGATAGCAATCAGCCCCAGCATTTT. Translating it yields CASSLDRDSNQPQHF.

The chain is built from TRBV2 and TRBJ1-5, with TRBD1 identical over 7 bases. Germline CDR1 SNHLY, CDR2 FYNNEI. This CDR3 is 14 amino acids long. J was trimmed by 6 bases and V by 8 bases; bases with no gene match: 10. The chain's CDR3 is CASHLPEGAQPQHF. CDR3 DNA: TGTGCCAGCCACCTACCTGAGGGGGCTCAGCCCCAGCATTTT.

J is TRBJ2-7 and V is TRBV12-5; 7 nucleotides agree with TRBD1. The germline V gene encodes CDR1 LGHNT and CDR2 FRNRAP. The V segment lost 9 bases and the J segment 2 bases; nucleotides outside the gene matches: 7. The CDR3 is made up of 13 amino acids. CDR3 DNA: TGTGCTAGCGCCGGGACAGTCGCCTACGAGCAGTACTTC. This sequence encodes CASAGTVAYEQYF.

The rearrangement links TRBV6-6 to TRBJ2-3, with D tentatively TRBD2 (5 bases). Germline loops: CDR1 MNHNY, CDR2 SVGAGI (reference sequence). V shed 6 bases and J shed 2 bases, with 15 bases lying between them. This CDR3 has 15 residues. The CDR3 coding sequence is TGTGCCAGCAGCCAACCTGGGGAGTTCACAGATACGCAGTATTTT. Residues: CASSQPGEFTDTQYF.

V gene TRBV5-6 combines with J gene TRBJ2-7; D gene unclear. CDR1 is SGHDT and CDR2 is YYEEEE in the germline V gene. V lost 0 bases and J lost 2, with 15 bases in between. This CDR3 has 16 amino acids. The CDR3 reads CASSLDYSSHPYEQYF. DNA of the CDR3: TGTGCCAGCAGCTTGGATTACAGCTCTCACCCCTACGAGCAGTACTTC.

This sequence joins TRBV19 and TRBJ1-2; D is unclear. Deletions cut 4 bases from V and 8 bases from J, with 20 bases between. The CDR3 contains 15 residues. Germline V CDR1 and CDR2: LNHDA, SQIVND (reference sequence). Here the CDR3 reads CASSTTGSHAMGYTF. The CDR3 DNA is TGTGCCAGTAGTACCACGGGATCACACGCTATGGGCTACACCTTC.

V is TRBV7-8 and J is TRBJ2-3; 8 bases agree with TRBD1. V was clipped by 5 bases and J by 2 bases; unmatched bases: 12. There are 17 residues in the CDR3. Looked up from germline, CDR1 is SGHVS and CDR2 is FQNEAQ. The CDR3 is CASSLTSTGAATDTQYF. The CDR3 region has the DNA TGTGCCAGCAGCCTGACCTCGACAGGGGCCGCCACAGATACGCAGTATTTT. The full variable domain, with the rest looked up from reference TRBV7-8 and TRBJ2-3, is GAGVSQSPRYKVAKRGQDVALRCDPISGHVSLFWYQQALGQGPEFLTYFQNEAQLDKSGLPSDRFFAERPEGSVSTLKIQRTQQEDSAVYLCASSLTSTGAATDTQYFGPGTRLTVL.

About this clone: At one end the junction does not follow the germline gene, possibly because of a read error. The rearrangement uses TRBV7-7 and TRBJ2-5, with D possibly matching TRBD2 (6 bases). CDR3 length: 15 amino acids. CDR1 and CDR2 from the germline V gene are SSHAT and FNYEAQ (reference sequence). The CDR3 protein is CASSFGPGTQETQYF. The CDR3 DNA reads TGTGCTAGCAGCTTTGGCCCGGGGACTCAAGAGACCCAGTACTTC.

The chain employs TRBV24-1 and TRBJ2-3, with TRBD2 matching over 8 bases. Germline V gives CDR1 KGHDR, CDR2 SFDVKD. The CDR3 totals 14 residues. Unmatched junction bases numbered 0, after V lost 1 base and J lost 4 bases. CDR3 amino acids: CATSDLAGADTQYF. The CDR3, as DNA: TGTGCCACCAGTGATTTAGCGGGGGCAGATACGCAGTATTTT.

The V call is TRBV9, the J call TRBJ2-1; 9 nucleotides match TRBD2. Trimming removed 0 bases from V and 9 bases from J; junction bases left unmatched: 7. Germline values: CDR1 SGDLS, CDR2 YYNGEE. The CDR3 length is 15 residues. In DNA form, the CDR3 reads TGTGCCAGCAGCGTAGTAAGCGGGGGGTTGGCTGAGCAGTTCTTC. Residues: CASSVVSGGLAEQFF. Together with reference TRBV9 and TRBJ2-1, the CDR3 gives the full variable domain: DSGVTQTPKHLITATGQRVTLRCSPRSGDLSVYWYQQSLDQGLQFLIQYYNGEERAKGNILERFSAQQFPDLHSELNLSSLELGDSALYFCASSVVSGGLAEQFFGPGTRLTVL.

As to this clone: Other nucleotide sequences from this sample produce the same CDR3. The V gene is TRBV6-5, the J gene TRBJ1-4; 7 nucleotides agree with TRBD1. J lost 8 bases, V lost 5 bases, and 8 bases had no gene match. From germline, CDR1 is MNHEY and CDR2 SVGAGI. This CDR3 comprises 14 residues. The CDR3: CASSLRQGSEKLFF. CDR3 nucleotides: TGTGCCAGCAGTCTCAGACAGGGCAGCGAAAAACTGTTTTTT.

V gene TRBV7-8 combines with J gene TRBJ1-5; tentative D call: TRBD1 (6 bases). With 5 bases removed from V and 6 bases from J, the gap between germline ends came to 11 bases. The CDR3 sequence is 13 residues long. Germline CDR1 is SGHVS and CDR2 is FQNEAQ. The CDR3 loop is CASSPDRTQPQHF. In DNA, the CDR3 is TGTGCCAGCAGCCCCGACAGGACTCAGCCCCAGCATTTT.